One sample yielded the 18 T cell receptor beta chains listed below, sequenced in a study of blood T cell repertoires in COVID-19. Sequencing used immunoSEQ multiplex PCR; TCRdb keeps in-frame clones, though not all of them. The repertoire holds 20,000 to 25,000 clones, with roughly 83% as singletons. Input material: peripheral blood. These receptors came from a human donor with active COVID-19. The donor label of this sample is uncertain.

This sequence joins TRBV2 and TRBJ2-3; the match to TRBD1 covers 8 bases. CDR3 length equals 13 residues. Trimming cost V 8 bases and J 3 bases; bases outside gene matches: 4. Germline lookup yields CDR1 SNHLY and CDR2 FYNNEI. In DNA form, the CDR3 reads TGTGCCAGCGGACAGGGCAGAACAGATACGCAGTATTTT. This sequence encodes CASGQGRTDTQYF.

This chain joins TRBV5-1 and TRBJ1-6, with 10 nucleotides matching TRBD1. This CDR3 spans 15 amino acids. J gave up 5 bases and V 4 bases, and 3 bases lay outside the gene matches. CDR1 and CDR2 (germline): SGHRS, YFSETQ. The CDR3 nucleotides are TGCGCCAGCAGCCCGGGACAGGGGCATAATTCACCCCTCCACTTT. This gives the protein CASSPGQGHNSPLHF.

This clone turned up a few times. The V gene is TRBV7-9, the J gene TRBJ1-1; D ambiguous. Trimming shortened V by 5 bases and J by 1 base, and 11 bases separated the two germline ends. The length of the CDR3 is 14 residues. Per the germline V gene, CDR1 is SEHNR and CDR2 is FQNEAQ (reference sequence). CDR3 amino acids: CASSRAEANTEAFF. CDR3 nucleotides: TGTGCCAGCAGCAGGGCCGAAGCGAACACTGAAGCTTTCTTT.

This clone was picked up a small number of times. In nucleotides, the CDR3 is TGTGCCAGTAGTATAAGACTAGCGGGTTGGACAGATACGCAGTATTTT. This sequence encodes CASSIRLAGWTDTQYF. The rearrangement uses TRBV19 and TRBJ2-3; 10 positions agree with TRBD2. V was clipped by 2 bases and J by 3 bases; unmatched bases: 5. The CDR3 loop spans 16 amino acids. CDR1 is LNHDA and CDR2 is SQIVND in the germline V gene (reference sequence).

In the case of this clone: One end of the junction does not line up with germline, which may come from a read error. J is TRBJ2-7 and V is TRBV12-5; D perhaps matches TRBD1 (6 bases). The CDR3 runs to 17 residues. Germline CDR1 and CDR2: LGHNT and FRNRAP. The CDR3 here is CASGPSQITSGAYEQCF. The CDR3 nucleotides read TGTGCTAGTGGTCCAAGCCAGATAACATCAGGGGCCTACGAGCAGTGCTTC.

V usage is TRBV24-1 and J usage is TRBJ2-5, with TRBD2 matching 9 bases. Germline assignment: CDR1 KGHDR and CDR2 SFDVKD. J was trimmed by 0 bases and V by 9 bases; bases with no gene match: 4. The length of the CDR3 is 14 residues. The CDR3 nucleotides read TGTGCCACCTCGAGCGGGGGGTACCAAGAGACCCAGTACTTC. Translation: CATSSGGYQETQYF.

The rearrangement uses TRBV7-6 and TRBJ2-3; TRBD2 matches 11 bases. Germline-derived CDR1 and CDR2 are SGHVS and FNYEAQ. After removal of 6 bases from V and 5 bases from J, the junction contained 7 bases not matched to a gene. CDR3 size: 15 residues. CDR3: CASRALAGGVDTQYF. The CDR3, as DNA: TGTGCCAGCAGAGCCCTAGCGGGGGGAGTAGATACGCAGTATTTT.

CDR3: CASSEGDYGYTF. Written as DNA, the CDR3 is TGTGCCAGCAGCGAGGGGGACTATGGCTACACCTTC. This chain links TRBV9 with TRBJ1-2, with a tentative D call TRBD1 (6 bases). V dropped 3 bases and J dropped 3 bases, with 6 bases sitting between them. Per the germline V gene, CDR1 is SGDLS and CDR2 is YYNGEE. This CDR3 region has 12 residues.

The genes are TRBV2 and TRBJ1-2; tentatively, D is TRBD1 (5 bases). Germline CDR1 is SNHLY and CDR2 is FYNNEI. The length of the CDR3 is 14 residues. Trimming pared 1 base from V and 4 bases from J, leaving 10 bases between. The CDR3 reads CASSEEQAPYGYTF. CDR3 sequence (DNA): TGTGCCAGCAGTGAAGAACAGGCCCCCTATGGCTACACCTTC.

In its sample, this clone was seen a few times. This chain uses TRBV2 with TRBJ2-7; 7 bases match TRBD1. Germline V lookup: CDR1 SNHLY, CDR2 FYNNEI. This CDR3 comprises 12 residues. The junction had 8 bases not matched to a gene; V was cut back by 6 bases and J by 9 bases. CDR3 residues: CASRDPRQGQYF. CDR3 in DNA: TGTGCCAGCAGGGACCCCCGACAGGGGCAGTACTTC.

The V call is TRBV12-3 or TRBV12-4, the J call TRBJ2-7; a weak D match, TRBD1 (5 bases). The V end was cut by 6 bases, the J end by 7 bases, with 13 bases between. The CDR3 is 12 residues long. CDR3 residues: CASSPLRTEQYF. The DNA for the CDR3 is TGTGCCAGCAGCCCTCTAAGGACAGAGCAGTACTTC.

This clone was detected only a few times. The chain has TRBV5-6 and TRBJ2-4, with 7 bases identical to TRBD2. V trimming: 0 bases; J trimming: 9 bases; junction bases outside the gene matches: 3. Germline assignment: CDR1 SGHDT and CDR2 YYEEEE. This CDR3 has 13 amino acids. The CDR3 sequence is CASSLVGGGIQYF. DNA of the CDR3: TGTGCCAGCAGCTTGGTAGGCGGGGGCATTCAGTACTTC.

This sequence joins TRBV2 and TRBJ2-1; 7 bases line up with TRBD2. This CDR3 is 15 amino acids long. The germline V gene has CDR1 SNHLY and CDR2 FYNNEI. The J segment lost 4 bases and the V segment lost 5 bases, leaving 8 bases of the junction unmatched. CDR3 loop: CASSTSVGQYNEQFF. DNA of the CDR3: TGTGCCAGCAGTACTAGCGTCGGGCAATACAATGAGCAGTTCTTC.

The chain combines TRBV20-1 with TRBJ2-7; 9 bases fit TRBD2. V was pared by 3 bases and J by 2 bases, with 2 bases of the junction left unmatched. The CDR3 is made up of 13 amino acids. Per the germline V gene, CDR1 is DFQATT and CDR2 is SNEGSKA (reference sequence). CDR3 region: CSASSGSAYEQYF. The CDR3 DNA reads as TGCAGTGCTAGTAGCGGGAGTGCCTACGAGCAGTACTTC.

The count of this clone is one. This chain joins TRBV28 and TRBJ1-2; the D is unclear. The CDR3 runs to 15 residues. Trimming took 3 bases from V and 4 from J, leaving 15 bases between them. The V gene's germline CDR1 is MDHEN and CDR2 SYDVKM. CDR3 coding DNA: TGTGCCAGCAGTTTGCGAGGCAGATCAATCTATGGCTACACCTTC. As protein: CASSLRGRSIYGYTF.

This clone was picked up one time. The chain carries TRBV29-1 and TRBJ1-5; 7 bases fit TRBD1. Trimming took 4 bases from V and 4 from J; bases not matched to a gene: 4. The CDR3 runs 13 residues. Germline CDR1 is SQVTM and CDR2 is ANQGSEA. This CDR3 is CSVGSGGNQPQHF. The CDR3 DNA is TGCAGCGTTGGGTCAGGGGGGAATCAGCCCCAGCATTTT. Using reference TRBV29-1 and TRBJ1-5 for the parts outside the CDR3, the full variable domain is SAVISQKPSRDICQRGTSLTIQCQVDSQVTMMFWYRQQPGQSLTLIATANQGSEATYESGFVIDKFPISRPNLTFSTLTVSNMSPEDSSIYLCSVGSGGNQPQHFGDGTRLSIL.

The chain has TRBV6-5 and TRBJ2-7, with D maybe TRBD2 (5 bases). The CDR3 runs 13 residues. The ends were cut back, 6 bases at V and 3 bases at J, with 12 bases in the middle. Germline assignment: CDR1 MNHEY and CDR2 SVGAGI. In DNA form, the CDR3 reads TGTGCCAGCAGCCCCGGACTGGACTACGAGCAGTACTTC. Its protein product is CASSPGLDYEQYF.

V usage is TRBV7-6 and J usage is TRBJ1-2, with TRBD1 as a possible D gene (5 bases). V lost 1 base to trimming and J lost 5 bases, with 14 bases between them. Germline V gives CDR1 SGHVS, CDR2 FNYEAQ. There are 15 residues in the CDR3. CDR3 loop: CASSLGAGKGYGYTF. CDR3 bases: TGTGCCAGCAGCTTAGGGGCAGGGAAAGGGTATGGCTACACCTTC.